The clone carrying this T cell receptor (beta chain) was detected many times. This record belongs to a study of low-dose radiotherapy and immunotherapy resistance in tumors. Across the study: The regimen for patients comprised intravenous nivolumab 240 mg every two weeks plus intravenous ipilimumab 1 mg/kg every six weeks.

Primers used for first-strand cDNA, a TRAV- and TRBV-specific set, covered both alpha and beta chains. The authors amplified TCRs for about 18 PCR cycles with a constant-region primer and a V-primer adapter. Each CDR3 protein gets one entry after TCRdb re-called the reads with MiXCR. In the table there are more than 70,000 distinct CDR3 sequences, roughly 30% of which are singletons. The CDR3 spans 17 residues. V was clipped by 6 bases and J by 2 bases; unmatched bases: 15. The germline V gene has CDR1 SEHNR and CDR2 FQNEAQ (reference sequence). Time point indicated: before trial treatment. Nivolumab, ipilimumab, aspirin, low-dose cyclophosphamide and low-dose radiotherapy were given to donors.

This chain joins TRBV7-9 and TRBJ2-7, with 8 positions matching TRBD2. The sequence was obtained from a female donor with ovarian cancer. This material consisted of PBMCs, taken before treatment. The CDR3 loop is CASRFRGNAGGTYEQYF. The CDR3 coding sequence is TGTGCCAGCAGGTTCCGGGGTAACGCGGGAGGAACCTACGAGCAGTACTTC.